Listed here are 18 T cell receptor beta chains from one sample, sequenced in a study of cytomegalovirus exposure and HLA in healthy donors. Primers included in the PCR were 60 Vbeta and 13 Jbeta primers. Method: immunoSEQ multiplex PCR; TCRdb's copy keeps in-frame clones and lacks some. The data contain about 130,000 clones, around four fifths of them singletons. The sequencing input was PBMCs. Receptors were obtained from a boy between 5 and 17 years old in good health and CMV-seronegative.

The rearrangement links TRBV30 to TRBJ2-7, with TRBD2 matching over 12 bases. The germline CDR1 and CDR2 sequences are GTSNPN and SVGIG (reference sequence). J lost 5 bases, V lost 2 bases, and 13 bases had no gene match. The CDR3 runs 17 residues. CDR3 loop: CAWSRRLAGVEGDEQYF. The CDR3 coding sequence is TGTGCCTGGAGTAGGCGACTAGCGGGAGTAGAAGGGGACGAGCAGTACTTC. Complete variable domain (other parts from reference TRBV30 and TRBJ2-7): SQTIHQWPATLVQPVGSPLSLECTVEGTSNPNLYWYRQAAGRGLQLLFYSVGIGQISSEVPQNLSASRPQDRQFILSSKKLLLSDSGFYLCAWSRRLAGVEGDEQYFGPGTRLTVT.

This sequence joins TRBV4-3 and TRBJ2-7; TRBD1 matches at 9 bases. The junction had 5 bases not matched to a gene; V was cut back by 0 bases and J by 5 bases. Looked up from germline, CDR1 is LGHNA and CDR2 is YSLEER. This CDR3 comprises 15 residues. As DNA, the CDR3 is TGCGCCAGCAGCCAAGACCTAGGACAGGGGAACGAGCAGTACTTC. Its translation: CASSQDLGQGNEQYF.

This chain joins TRBV5-6 and TRBJ2-1; TRBD1 matches 8 bases. Germline CDR1 and CDR2: SGHDT and YYEEEE. This CDR3 has 17 residues. V lost 5 bases to trimming and J lost 5 bases; unmatched junction nucleotides: 15. CDR3 protein: CASRVVDRVQFDNEQFF. DNA of the CDR3: TGTGCCAGCAGGGTAGTGGACAGGGTTCAGTTCGACAATGAGCAGTTCTTC.

CDR3 sequence: CASSIGALNYGYTF. CDR3 bases: TGTGCCAGTAGTATTGGGGCTCTTAACTATGGCTACACCTTC. The V gene is TRBV19, the J gene TRBJ1-2; possibly TRBD1 for D (5 bases). Germline CDR1 and CDR2: LNHDA and SQIVND (reference sequence). The CDR3 runs to 14 residues. V was shortened by 3 bases and J by 1 base, with 9 bases between the two germline ends. Variable domain in full (rest from reference TRBV19 and TRBJ1-2): DGGITQSPKYLFRKEGQNVTLSCEQNLNHDAMYWYRQDPGQGLRLIYYSQIVNDFQKGDIAEGYSVSREKKESFPLTVTSAQKNPTAFYLCASSIGALNYGYTFGSGTRLTVV.

The gene calls are TRBV27 and TRBJ2-1, with TRBD2 identical over 13 bases. From germline, CDR1 is MNHEY and CDR2 SMNVEV (reference sequence). V gave up 6 bases and J gave up 7 bases; unmatched junction bases: 3. The CDR3 contains 14 residues. In nucleotides, the CDR3 is TGTGCCAGCAGACTAGCGGGAGGGGCGAATGAGCAGTTCTTC. This translates into CASRLAGGANEQFF.

The chain has TRBV5-4 and TRBJ1-4; TRBD1 might be the D (6 bases). V shed 3 bases and J shed 6 bases, with 9 bases lying between them. From germline, CDR1 is SGHNT and CDR2 YYREEE (reference sequence). The CDR3 has 13 amino acids. CDR3 residues: CASSSYRDEKLFF. Here the CDR3 DNA reads TGTGCCAGCAGCTCCTACAGGGATGAAAAACTGTTTTTT.

V is TRBV13 and J is TRBJ1-2; 8 nucleotides agree with TRBD1. The CDR3 runs 12 residues. The germline CDR1 and CDR2 sequences are PRHDT and FYEKMQ (reference sequence). J lost 6 bases, V lost 5 bases, and 2 bases had no gene match. The CDR3 sequence is CASSMTGDGYTF. The CDR3 region has the DNA TGTGCCAGCAGCATGACAGGGGATGGCTACACCTTC.

This clone was observed once. The rearrangement uses TRBV27 and TRBJ2-7; D unresolved. Germline loops: CDR1 MNHEY, CDR2 SMNVEV (reference sequence). The CDR3 is 15 residues long. Between the trimmed V and J ends, which lost 10 bases and 5 bases, there was a span of 24 bases. CDR3 DNA sequence: TGTGCCACTAAACACGCCGGGTCTCAGACGGACGAGCAGTACTTC. Protein sequence: CATKHAGSQTDEQYF.

V is TRBV6-1 and J is TRBJ2-5, with D possibly matching TRBD2 (6 bases). Germline values: CDR1 MNHNS, CDR2 SASEGT. V dropped 1 base and J dropped 5 bases, with 14 bases sitting between them. The CDR3 length is 15 residues. CDR3 sequence (DNA): TGTGCCAGCAGTGAAGATAGAACTAGCTGGGAGACCCAGTACTTC. Amino acid sequence: CASSEDRTSWETQYF.

This rearrangement joins TRBV7-9 to TRBJ2-5, with 9 bases that match TRBD1. Germline V CDR1 and CDR2: SEHNR, FQNEAQ (reference sequence). Trimming took 5 bases from V and 0 from J; bases not matched to a gene: 4. The CDR3 totals 15 residues. The CDR3 DNA follows: TGTGCCAGCAGCCCCGACAGGGGGTACCAAGAGACCCAGTACTTC. Protein: CASSPDRGYQETQYF.

This clone was recorded once. The chain uses TRBV25-1 and TRBJ2-1; 9 bases map to TRBD2. CDR1 and CDR2 from the germline V gene are MGHDK and SYGVNS. V lost 1 base and J lost 7; bases outside the gene matches: 8. The CDR3 sequence is 16 residues long. CDR3 in DNA: TGTGCCAGCAGTGAATGGGAGCGGGAGGTGGGGAATGAGCAGTTCTTC. This encodes CASSEWEREVGNEQFF.

V gene TRBV30 combines with J gene TRBJ2-7; possible D gene TRBD2, 5 bases. Trimming removed 4 bases at V and 3 bases at J, with 13 bases between. This CDR3 region has 13 residues. CDR1 and CDR2 (germline): GTSNPN, SVGIG (reference sequence). The CDR3 spells CAWTRGIYYEQYF. CDR3 nucleotide sequence: TGTGCCTGGACCCGGGGAATTTACTACGAGCAGTACTTC. The variable domain in full, with the rest retrieved from reference TRBV30 and TRBJ2-7, is SQTIHQWPATLVQPVGSPLSLECTVEGTSNPNLYWYRQAAGRGLQLLFYSVGIGQISSEVPQNLSASRPQDRQFILSSKKLLLSDSGFYLCAWTRGIYYEQYFGPGTRLTVT.

DNA of the CDR3: TGTGCCAGCACCACGTCACAGGGGAACTATGGCTACACCTTC. Protein product: CASTTSQGNYGYTF. The chain joins TRBV5-4 to TRBJ1-2; 7 bases fit TRBD1. CDR1 and CDR2 (germline): SGHNT, YYREEE (reference sequence). Unmatched junction bases numbered 7, after V lost 6 bases and J lost 2 bases. This CDR3 spans 14 amino acids.

V is TRBV30 and J is TRBJ1-4; the D is unclear. The CDR3 has 15 residues. V was cut by 2 bases and J by 3 bases, with 13 bases left in between. CDR1 and CDR2 (germline): GTSNPN, SVGIG (reference sequence). CDR3 nucleotide sequence: TGTGCCTGGAGTAGTTTGAACCTATCTAATGAAAAACTGTTTTTT. Protein sequence: CAWSSLNLSNEKLFF.

CDR3 sequence (DNA): TGTGCCAGCAGCCCTCAGAGGTCAGCGCCCGAGCAGTTCTTC. Amino acid sequence: CASSPQRSAPEQFF. The chain carries TRBV4-2 and TRBJ2-1; D gene unclear. V was cut by 4 bases and J by 10 bases, with 17 bases left in between. Germline assignment: CDR1 LGHNA and CDR2 YNFKEQ. The CDR3 totals 14 residues.

The chain combines TRBV5-4 with TRBJ2-1; 10 nucleotides line up with TRBD2. This CDR3 contains 15 residues. V was pared by 4 bases and J by 5 bases, with 6 bases of the junction left unmatched. Germline V CDR1 and CDR2: SGHNT, YYREEE (reference sequence). CDR3 DNA: TGTGCCAGCAGCCGCGACACTAGCGGGGACAATGAGCAGTTCTTC. Residues: CASSRDTSGDNEQFF.

This clone has just a few counts. J is TRBJ2-5 and V is TRBV4-2; D is perhaps TRBD1 (5 bases). CDR1 and CDR2 from the germline V gene are LGHNA and YNFKEQ. V gave up 2 bases and J gave up 1 base, with 14 bases separating them. The CDR3 spans 16 residues. CDR3 in amino acids: CASSQPQGPSQETQYF. As DNA, the CDR3 is TGTGCCAGCAGCCAACCCCAGGGCCCAAGCCAAGAGACCCAGTACTTC.

The chain is built from TRBV5-4 and TRBJ1-2; 9 bases fit TRBD1. CDR3 length equals 13 residues. The germline V gene has CDR1 SGHNT and CDR2 YYREEE (reference sequence). Trimming took 3 bases from V and 10 from J; bases not matched to a gene: 7. The CDR3 reads CASSYTGGPTYTF. As DNA, the CDR3 is TGTGCCAGCAGCTACACAGGGGGCCCCACCTACACCTTC.